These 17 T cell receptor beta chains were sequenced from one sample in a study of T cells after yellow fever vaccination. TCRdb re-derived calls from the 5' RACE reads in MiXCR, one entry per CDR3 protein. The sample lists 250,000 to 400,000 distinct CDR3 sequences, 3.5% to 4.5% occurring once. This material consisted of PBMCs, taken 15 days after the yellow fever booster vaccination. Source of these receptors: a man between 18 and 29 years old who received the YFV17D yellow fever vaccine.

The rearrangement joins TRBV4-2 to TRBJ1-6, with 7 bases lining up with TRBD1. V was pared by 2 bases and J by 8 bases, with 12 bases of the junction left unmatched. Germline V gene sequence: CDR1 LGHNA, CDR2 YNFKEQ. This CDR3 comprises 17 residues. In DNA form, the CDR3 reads TGTGCCAGCAGCCAAAGAGGGGTAGGGCAGGGGGATTCACCCCTCCACTTT. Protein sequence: CASSQRGVGQGDSPLHF.

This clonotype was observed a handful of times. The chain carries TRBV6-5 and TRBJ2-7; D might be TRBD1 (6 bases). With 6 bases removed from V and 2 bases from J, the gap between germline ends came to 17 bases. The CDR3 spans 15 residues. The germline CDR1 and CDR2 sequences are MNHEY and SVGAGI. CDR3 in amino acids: CASRGTLDLAYEQYF. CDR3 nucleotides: TGTGCCAGCAGGGGGACACTCGATCTGGCCTACGAGCAGTACTTC.

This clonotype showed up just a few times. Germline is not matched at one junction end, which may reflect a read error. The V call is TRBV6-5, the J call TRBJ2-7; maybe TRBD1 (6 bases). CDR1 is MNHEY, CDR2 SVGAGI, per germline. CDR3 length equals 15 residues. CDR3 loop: CASSYSDDRSYEQYF. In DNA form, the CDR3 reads TGTGCCAGCAGCTACTCAGACGACAGGTCCTACGAGCAGTACTTC.

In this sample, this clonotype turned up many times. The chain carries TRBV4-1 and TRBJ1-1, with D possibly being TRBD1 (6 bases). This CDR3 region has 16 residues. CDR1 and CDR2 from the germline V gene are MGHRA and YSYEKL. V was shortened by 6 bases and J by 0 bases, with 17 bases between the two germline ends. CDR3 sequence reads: CASRHTPGHVNTEAFF. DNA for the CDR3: TGCGCCAGCAGACACACTCCGGGACACGTGAACACTGAAGCTTTCTTT.

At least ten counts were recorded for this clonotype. CDR3 DNA: TGCGCCAGCAGCCATATAACACCGGGTGGCTACACCTTC. Translating it yields CASSHITPGGYTF. This chain uses TRBV4-1 with TRBJ1-2; D not certain. Germline V gene sequence: CDR1 MGHRA, CDR2 YSYEKL. Trimming cost V 3 bases and J 7 bases, with 12 bases left between them. The CDR3 runs 13 residues.

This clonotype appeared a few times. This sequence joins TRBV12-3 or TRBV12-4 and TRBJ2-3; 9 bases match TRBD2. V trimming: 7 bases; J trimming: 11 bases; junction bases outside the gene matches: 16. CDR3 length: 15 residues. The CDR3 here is CASTTRRGGSVEQYF. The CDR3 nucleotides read TGTGCCAGCACCACGAGGCGGGGGGGCTCAGTTGAGCAGTATTTT.

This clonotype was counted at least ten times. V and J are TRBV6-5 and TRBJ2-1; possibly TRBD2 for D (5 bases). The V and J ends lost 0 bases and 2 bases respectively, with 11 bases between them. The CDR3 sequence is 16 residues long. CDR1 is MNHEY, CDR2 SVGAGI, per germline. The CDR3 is CASSYSSGSPYNEQFF. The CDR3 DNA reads TGTGCCAGCAGTTACTCATCGGGGAGCCCCTACAATGAGCAGTTCTTC.

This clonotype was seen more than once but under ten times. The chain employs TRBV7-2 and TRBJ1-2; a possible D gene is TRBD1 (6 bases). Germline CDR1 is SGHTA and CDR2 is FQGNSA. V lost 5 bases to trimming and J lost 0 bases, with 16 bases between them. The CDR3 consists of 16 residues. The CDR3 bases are TGTGCCAGCAGCCAAGGGGGGGGTCTAGCTAACTATGGCTACACCTTC. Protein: CASSQGGGLANYGYTF. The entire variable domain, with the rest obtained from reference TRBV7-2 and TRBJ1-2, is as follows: GAGVSQSPSNKVTEKGKDVELRCDPISGHTALYWYRQSLGQGLEFLIYFQGNSAPDKSGLPSDRFSAERTGGSVSTLTIQRTQQEDSAVYLCASSQGGGLANYGYTFGSGTRLTVV.

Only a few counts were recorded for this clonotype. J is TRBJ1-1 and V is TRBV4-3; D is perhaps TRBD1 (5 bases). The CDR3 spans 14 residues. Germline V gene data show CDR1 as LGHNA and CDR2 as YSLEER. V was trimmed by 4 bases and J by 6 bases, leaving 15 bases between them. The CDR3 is CASSRGVVGPEAFF. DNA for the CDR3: TGCGCCAGCAGCCGAGGGGTTGTGGGCCCTGAAGCTTTCTTT.

The CDR3 is CASSGEGHGYGYTF. CDR3 bases: TGTGCCAGCAGCGGGGAGGGACACGGCTATGGCTACACCTTC. J is TRBJ1-2 and V is TRBV9; the D gene is possibly TRBD1 (6 bases). V was pared by 3 bases and J by 4 bases, with 13 bases between. The CDR3 runs to 14 residues. Germline CDR1 SGDLS, CDR2 YYNGEE.

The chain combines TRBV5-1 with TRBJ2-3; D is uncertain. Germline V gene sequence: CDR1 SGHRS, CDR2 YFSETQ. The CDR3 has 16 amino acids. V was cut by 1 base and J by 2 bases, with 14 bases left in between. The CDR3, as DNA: TGCGCCAGCAGCTTGCGCGGCAGGACCCCCACAGATACGCAGTATTTT. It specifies CASSLRGRTPTDTQYF.

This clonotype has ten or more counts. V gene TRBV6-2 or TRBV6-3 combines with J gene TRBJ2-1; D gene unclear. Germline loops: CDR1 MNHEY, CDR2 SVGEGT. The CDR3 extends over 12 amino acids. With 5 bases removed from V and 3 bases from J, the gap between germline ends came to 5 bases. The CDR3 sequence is CASSISYNEQFF. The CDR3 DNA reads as TGTGCCAGCAGTATTAGCTACAATGAGCAGTTCTTC.

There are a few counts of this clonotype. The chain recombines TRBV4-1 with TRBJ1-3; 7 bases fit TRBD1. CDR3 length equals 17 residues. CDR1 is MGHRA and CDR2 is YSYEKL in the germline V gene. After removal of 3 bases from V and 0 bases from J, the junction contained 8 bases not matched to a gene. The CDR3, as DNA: TGCGCCAGCAGCCAGGCAGGGACAGTCGCCTCTGGAAACACCATATATTTT. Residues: CASSQAGTVASGNTIYF.

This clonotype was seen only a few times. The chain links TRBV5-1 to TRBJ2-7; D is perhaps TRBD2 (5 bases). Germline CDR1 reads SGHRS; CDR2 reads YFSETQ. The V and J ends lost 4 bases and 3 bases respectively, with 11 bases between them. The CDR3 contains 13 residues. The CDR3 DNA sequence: TGCGCCAGCAGCACCCAACGGGGCTACGAGCAGTACTTC. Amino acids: CASSTQRGYEQYF.

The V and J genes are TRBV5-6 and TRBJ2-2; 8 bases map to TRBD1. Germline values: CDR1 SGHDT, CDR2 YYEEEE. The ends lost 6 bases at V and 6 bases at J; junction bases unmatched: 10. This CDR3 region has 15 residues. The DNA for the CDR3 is TGTGCCAGCAAAAGACAGGGGACTGGTGCCGGGGAGCTGTTTTTT. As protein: CASKRQGTGAGELFF.

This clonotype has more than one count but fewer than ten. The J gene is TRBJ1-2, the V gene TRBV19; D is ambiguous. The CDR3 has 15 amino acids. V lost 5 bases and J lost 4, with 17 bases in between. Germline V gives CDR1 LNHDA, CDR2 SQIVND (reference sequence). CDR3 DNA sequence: TGTGCCAGTAGTCAGGAGAGAGTTCCGTTCTATGGCTACACCTTC. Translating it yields CASSQERVPFYGYTF.

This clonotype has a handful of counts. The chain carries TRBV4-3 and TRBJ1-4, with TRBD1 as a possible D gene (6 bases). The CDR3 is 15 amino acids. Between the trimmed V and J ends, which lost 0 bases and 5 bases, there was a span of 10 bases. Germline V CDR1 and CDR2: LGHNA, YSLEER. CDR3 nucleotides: TGCGCCAGCAGCCAAGAAGGACAGCGAAATGAAAAACTGTTTTTT. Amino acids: CASSQEGQRNEKLFF.